This record concerns one T cell receptor (beta chain) sequence. No cognate antigen has been identified for it. Within one base of it there is no much larger clone, and no base qualities were kept. This specimen comes from a study of blood T cell repertoires in COVID-19 (TCRdb year 2020). Background on the whole study: Samples covering the acute and convalescent phases of COVID-19 were provided by collaborators in the United States, Italy and Spain. The material from the prospective study consisted of cDNA or gDNA derived from T cells, B-cell-depleted T cells, or PBMCs. Subjects who had been exposed to COVID-19, were actively infected with it, or had recovered from it provided the deeply sampled blood TCRbeta repertoires that made up the dataset. The repertoires were made available in a free public database intended to serve as a resource for research on the immune response to SARS-CoV-2. Samples came from the ongoing ImmuneRACE study (first 160 participants) plus 1,254 subjects from 6 global collaborators. Sample metadata almost always included a de-identified subject ID, COVID-19 status, age in years and sex. Where available, HLA class I and class II types were obtained from metadata supplied by the sample provider rather than from assay-based typing. Overall study results and their limits: The amount of clinical and demographic metadata varied by source and participant and was provided uncurated.

At one collaborating source in Seattle, patients were enrolled during active infection and were followed longitudinally through the course of disease. Each collaborating institution followed its own protocols to collect whole blood in K2EDTA tubes. For TCRbeta analysis, collaborators shipped samples in one of three forms: frozen whole blood, isolated PBMCs, or DNA extracted from either of those sample types. TCRbeta CDR3 regions were amplified from genomic DNA by means of the immunoSEQ Assay, a bias-controlled multiplex PCR. The published analysis was carried out like this. Nucleated cell counts per sample were estimated from amplification of reference gene primers within the assay. To quantify the absolute abundance of each unique TCRbeta CDR3 rearrangement, sequence reads were collapsed and filtered. Productive Simpson clonality was computed per sample as the square root of Simpson's diversity index over productive rearrangements. Drawn from immuneACCESS, this table holds only the in-frame rearrangements with V and J called that TCRdb kept. Clones are partly lost; checked studies trace under half to an unresolved V gene and leave the rest unexplained. Clone size and V and J calls were adopted from that table, with D and trimming inferred from the DNA. The sample yields more than 300,000 clones; over 70% were counted once. Clones ranked in the top ten supply about 6% of the sample.

The sample consisted of peripheral blood. The receptor comes from a woman in her forties or fifties with COVID-19, enrolled during active disease.

The CDR3 amino acid sequence is: CASSLGDRGGEKLFF. Here is the DNA: TGTGCCAGCAGCTTAGGGGACAGGGGCGGTGAAAAACTGTTTTTT. The V and J genes are TRBV11-2 and TRBJ1-4, with TRBD1 identical over 10 junction bases. The germline V gene encodes CDR1 SGHAT and CDR2 FQNNGV. V trim: 1 base; J trim: 7 bases; unmatched bases: 3. The CDR3 measures 15 amino acids from cysteine to phenylalanine. Just CDR3 DNA is preserved here, 45 bases in frame from base 1.